The clone carrying this TCR beta chain was seen only a few times. Its antigen is still unknown. From 5'RACE with constant-segment primers came TCR alpha and TCR beta cDNA libraries that carried sample barcodes and UMIs. TCRdb itself ran the 5' RACE reads through MiXCR, one entry per CDR3 protein. Of about 150,000 distinct CDR3 sequences in the sample, 20% to 25% were seen once. The sample originates from a study of T-cell memory formation after mild COVID-19. This CDR3 has 17 amino acids. Per germline, CDR1 MNHEY and CDR2 SMNVEV (reference sequence). V was cut by 4 bases and J by 0 bases, with 18 bases left in between. Study-wide results and caveats: Second-wave clones peaking on day 37 lacked confirmed SARS-CoV-2 specificity. Those CD4+ clones that contracted were mainly in CM and EM (CD8+ ones in EMRA). CD4/CD8 balance characterized clones contracting day 15 to 85, and CD4+ skew characterized later expanders.

The sequenced sample was PBMCs or a T cell subset sorted from them (not recorded which). The sequence was collected from an adult woman who had mild COVID-19 (a few samples of this study predate the infection). Cell type and time point are not known. The chain is built from TRBV27 and TRBJ1-1; possible D gene TRBD1, 5 bases. CDR3 sequence (DNA): TGTGCCAGCAGTTCCCTCGGGAGGGACGGCATGAACACTGAAGCTTTCTTT. It encodes CASSSLGRDGMNTEAFF.